The table lists the clone carrying this TCR beta chain with many counts. Its specificity is not known. The sample belongs to a study of T cell repertoires in cytomegalovirus infection. The overall study: Through public TCR beta signatures, both CMV infection and matching HLA type were indicated.

The V end was cut by 3 bases, the J end by 4 bases, with 17 bases between. Germline V gives CDR1 DFQATT, CDR2 SNEGSKA (reference sequence). CDR3 length: 15 residues. Study results and limitations: HLA-C-restricted CMV clonotypes gave the most frequent clonotype in two of eight donors.

TCRdb ran MiXCR on the reads and lists one entry per CDR3 protein. The repertoire holds roughly 630,000 distinct CDR3 sequences, with roughly 24% as singletons. The rearrangement uses TRBV20-1 and TRBJ2-3; D might be TRBD2 (7 bases). Sequencing was performed on CD8+ T cells from PBMCs. The receptor was derived from a human donor in good health (CMV status not recorded). Some clones in this sample may be carry-over from other donors' samples. DNA of the CDR3: TGCAGTGCTAGCCCCCTTGGAGGGGGGGCAGATACGCAGTATTTT. Encoded protein: CSASPLGGGADTQYF.